A selection of T cell receptor beta chains follows, all from one sample in a study of identical twins. From the 5' RACE reads, TCRdb called clonotypes with MiXCR, one entry per CDR3 protein. The repertoire holds fewer than 250,000 distinct CDR3 sequences, with less than 10% as singletons. The sequenced sample consisted of memory (CD45RO+) T cells sorted from blood. The source of these receptors is a woman under 30 in good health. The CDR3 runs from the conserved cysteine through the conserved F or W. A D gene is named only where the DNA matches it firmly. Part of the rows lack a size; the others show once, few, many or a class for expanded clones.

j_call	d_call	v_call	clone_size	cdr3_aa	cdr3_nt
TRBJ1-2	NA	TRBV30	many	CAWSSTGLYGYTF	TGTGCCTGGAGTTCCACAGGGCTCTATGGCTACACCTTC
TRBJ1-6	NA	TRBV3-1	few	CASSQDLSPLHF	TGTGCCAGCAGCCAAGATTTATCACCCCTCCACTTT
TRBJ1-1	NA	TRBV27	NA	CASSRPPGVNTEAFF	TGTGCCAGCAGCCGCCCGCCAGGGGTGAACACTGAAGCTTTCTTT
TRBJ2-6	NA	TRBV30	few	CAWLRDSGANVLTF	TGTGCCTGGTTAAGGGATTCCGGGGCCAACGTCCTGACTTTC
TRBJ2-1	NA	TRBV20-1	NA	CSAGGPGRRNEQFF	TGCAGTGCCGGAGGTCCAGGGAGAAGAAATGAGCAGTTCTTC
TRBJ2-7	NA	TRBV15	NA	CATSRDYGGGYEQYF	TGTGCCACCAGCAGAGATTATGGTGGGGGATACGAGCAGTACTTC
TRBJ2-4	TRBD1	TRBV3-1	NA	CASSPLGTVAKNIQYF	TGTGCCAGCAGCCCCCTAGGGACAGTAGCCAAAAACATTCAGTACTTC
TRBJ2-2	NA	TRBV5-5	NA	CASSLDVVRAGELFF	TGTGCCAGCAGCTTGGATGTGGTGAGAGCCGGGGAGCTGTTTTTT
TRBJ2-2	TRBD2	TRBV7-3	many	CASSSSGVATGELFF	TGTGCCAGCAGCTCTAGCGGGGTCGCCACCGGGGAGCTGTTTTTT
TRBJ1-1	NA	TRBV3-1	NA	CASSRPGLENTEAFF	TGTGCCAGCAGCCGACCGGGACTCGAGAACACTGAAGCTTTCTTT
TRBJ2-1	NA	TRBV20-1	NA	CSWGSARGYNEQFF	TGCAGTTGGGGCTCGGCACGGGGCTACAATGAGCAGTTCTTC
TRBJ2-2	NA	TRBV2	NA	CASSVSPVPNGELFF	TGTGCCAGCAGTGTTTCTCCGGTTCCAAACGGGGAGCTGTTTTTT
TRBJ2-2	NA	TRBV3-2	medium-sized	CASSPASGTPRTGELFF	TGTGCCAGCAGCCCCGCCTCCGGGACTCCACGAACCGGGGAGCTGTTTTTT
TRBJ1-5	TRBD1	TRBV10-3	few	CASSTGTVGHPQHF	TGTGCCAGCTCGACAGGGACAGTCGGTCACCCCCAGCATTTT
TRBJ2-7	TRBD2	TRBV20-1	NA	CSARRRGASGLDEQYF	TGCAGTGCTAGGAGGCGAGGGGCTAGCGGGCTTGACGAGCAGTACTTC
TRBJ2-5	NA	TRBV24-1	once	CATSDSYLGETQYF	TGTGCCACCAGTGATTCGTACCTCGGGGAGACCCAGTACTTC
TRBJ1-3	NA	TRBV12-3/TRBV12-4	many	CATRGGSGNTIYF	TGTGCCACCAGAGGAGGCTCTGGAAACACCATATATTTT
TRBJ2-3	TRBD1	TRBV7-2	NA	CASSLETGLNTQYF	TGTGCCAGCAGCTTGGAGACAGGGCTAAATACGCAGTATTTT
TRBJ2-1	NA	TRBV20-1	NA	CSASPSVDEQFF	TGCAGTGCTAGCCCTAGCGTCGATGAGCAGTTCTTC
TRBJ2-5	TRBD2	TRBV6-1	few	CASRDGLAWKTQYF	TGTGCCAGCAGGGACGGACTAGCTTGGAAGACCCAGTACTTC
TRBJ1-1	NA	TRBV20-1	few	CSARPRGMNTEAFF	TGCAGTGCTAGACCTAGGGGTATGAACACTGAAGCTTTCTTT
TRBJ2-2	TRBD2	TRBV14	NA	CASSLRLALTGELFF	TGTGCCAGCAGCCTTCGACTAGCCCTCACCGGGGAGCTGTTTTTT
TRBJ1-2	NA	TRBV7-9	few	CASSFTGGGYTF	TGTGCCAGCAGCTTTACGGGAGGGGGCTACACCTTC
TRBJ2-3	NA	TRBV27	NA	CASSPGAASTDTQYF	TGTGCCAGCAGCCCGGGTGCGGCTAGCACAGATACGCAGTATTTT
TRBJ1-1	NA	TRBV15	NA	CATSRGQLLNTEAFF	TGTGCCACCAGCAGAGGACAGCTGCTGAACACTGAAGCTTTCTTT
TRBJ2-1	TRBD2	TRBV5-1	NA	CASSLMPAGKSGSYNEQFF	TGCGCCAGCAGCCTCATGCCAGCGGGGAAGAGTGGATCCTACAATGAGCAGTTCTTC
TRBJ1-2	NA	TRBV18	few	CASSHRRSAFSDYGYTF	TGTGCCAGCTCACACCGCAGGTCGGCTTTCAGTGACTATGGCTACACCTTC
TRBJ2-3	TRBD1	TRBV18	NA	CASSLPARGHYTDTQYF	TGTGCCAGCTCCCTCCCGGCCAGGGGGCACTACACAGATACGCAGTATTTT
TRBJ2-3	TRBD1	TRBV5-1	NA	CASSFGQANTDTQYF	TGCGCCAGCAGCTTTGGACAGGCGAACACAGATACGCAGTATTTT